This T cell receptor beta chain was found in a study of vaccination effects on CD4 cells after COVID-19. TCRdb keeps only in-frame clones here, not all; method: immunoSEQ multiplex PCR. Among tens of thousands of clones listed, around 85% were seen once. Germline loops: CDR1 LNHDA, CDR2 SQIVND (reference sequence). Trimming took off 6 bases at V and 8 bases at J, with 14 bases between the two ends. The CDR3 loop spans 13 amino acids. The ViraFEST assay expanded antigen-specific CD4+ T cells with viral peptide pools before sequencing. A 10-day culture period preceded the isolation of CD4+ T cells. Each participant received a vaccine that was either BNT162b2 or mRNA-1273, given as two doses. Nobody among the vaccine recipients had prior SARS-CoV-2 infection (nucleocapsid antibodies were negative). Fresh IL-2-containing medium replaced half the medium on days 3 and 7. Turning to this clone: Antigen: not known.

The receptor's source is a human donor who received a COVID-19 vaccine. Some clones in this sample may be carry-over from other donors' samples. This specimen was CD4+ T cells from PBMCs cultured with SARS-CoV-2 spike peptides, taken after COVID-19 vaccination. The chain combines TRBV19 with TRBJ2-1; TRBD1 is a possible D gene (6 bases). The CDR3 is CASSDRFSDEQFF. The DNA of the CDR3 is TGTGCCAGTAGCGACAGGTTTAGCGATGAGCAGTTCTTC.